A single sample is the source of the 20 T cell receptor beta chains below, sequenced in a study of T cell repertoires in aging, cancer and after chemotherapy. Multiplex touch-down PCR with TRB-A/B primers amplified rearranged V-D-J TRB sequences. TCRdb used MiXCR to reprocess the multiplex PCR reads, holding one entry per CDR3 protein. The table lists over 8,500 distinct CDR3 sequences, around 42% of them singletons, with 7.4% in the top ten. Peripheral blood genomic DNA, not sorted cells or RNA, was the template. Material for sequencing was blood. The receptors stem from a human donor in good health.

V and J are TRBV29-1 and TRBJ2-1; perhaps TRBD2 as D (5 bases). The CDR3 runs to 18 residues. V was shortened by 4 bases and J by 0 bases, with 22 bases between the two germline ends. The germline V gene has CDR1 SQVTM and CDR2 ANQGSEA. Here the CDR3 reads CSVGTRAEGKSSYNEQFF. In DNA, the CDR3 is TGCAGCGTTGGAACTAGGGCAGAAGGAAAGAGCTCCTACAATGAGCAGTTCTTC.

In this sample, this clonotype turned up once. This chain connects TRBV6-1 to TRBJ1-5; D unclear. The CDR3 consists of 16 residues. The germline V gene has CDR1 MNHNS and CDR2 SASEGT. V dropped 3 bases and J dropped 6 bases, with 18 bases sitting between them. CDR3 protein: CASSESSALSGQPQHF. CDR3 nucleotide sequence: TGTGCCAGCAGTGAGTCTAGTGCTCTAAGCGGTCAGCCCCAGCATTTT.

By its share, this clonotype is medium-sized. This chain joins TRBV20-1 and TRBJ1-6; D ambiguous. The CDR3 contains 12 residues. Trimming removed 5 bases from V and 9 bases from J, with 11 bases in between. Germline V gives CDR1 DFQATT, CDR2 SNEGSKA (reference sequence). For the CDR3, the DNA is TGCAGTGCTGGACGGTATGGTTCACCCCTCCACTTT. It codes for CSAGRYGSPLHF.

The CDR3 DNA is TGTGCCAGCAGTTTGTCGACAGGGAACAATGAGCAGTTCTTC. Protein product: CASSLSTGNNEQFF. This chain links TRBV28 with TRBJ2-1; the match to TRBD1 covers 7 bases. This CDR3 is 14 amino acids long. Per the germline V gene, CDR1 is MDHEN and CDR2 is SYDVKM. J was trimmed by 5 bases and V by 3 bases; bases with no gene match: 4. The full variable domain, its missing parts supplied by reference TRBV28 and TRBJ2-1, is DVKVTQSSRYLVKRTGEKVFLECVQDMDHENMFWYRQDPGLGLRLIYFSYDVKMKEKGDIPEGYSVSREKKERFSLILESASTNQTSMYLCASSLSTGNNEQFFGPGTRLTVL.

The V gene is TRBV6-5, the J gene TRBJ1-2; 8 bases align to TRBD1. Germline values: CDR1 MNHEY, CDR2 SVGAGI. The CDR3 contains 15 residues. V lost 0 bases, J lost 7 bases, and 7 bases stayed unmatched. CDR3 loop: CASSYSVSTGVGYTF. The CDR3 DNA follows: TGTGCCAGCAGTTACTCAGTCTCGACAGGGGTTGGCTACACCTTC.

The chain has TRBV2 and TRBJ2-7; 7 positions match TRBD1. The CDR3 is 14 residues long. Germline V gives CDR1 SNHLY, CDR2 FYNNEI. The V segment lost 7 bases and the J segment 0 bases; nucleotides outside the gene matches: 6. Written as DNA, the CDR3 is TGTGCCAGCAAATCACAGGGGAGCTCCTACGAGCAGTACTTC. It codes for CASKSQGSSYEQYF.

The V and J genes are TRBV19 and TRBJ2-5; D unresolved. Germline CDR1 reads LNHDA; CDR2 reads SQIVND (reference sequence). This CDR3 has 13 residues. The V and J ends lost 4 bases and 5 bases respectively, with 11 bases between them. The CDR3 loop reads CASSTTGPETQYF. In DNA, the CDR3 is TGTGCCAGTAGTACGACTGGACCGGAGACCCAGTACTTC.

The chain couples TRBV27 to TRBJ1-5; the D is unclear. V lost 2 bases and J 4 bases, leaving 3 bases between the germline ends. Looked up from germline, CDR1 is MNHEY and CDR2 is SMNVEV (reference sequence). The CDR3 has 12 residues. This chain's CDR3 is CASSLANQPQHF. DNA of the CDR3: TGTGCCAGCAGTTTAGCTAATCAGCCCCAGCATTTT.

Only a few counts were recorded for this clonotype. V usage is TRBV5-5 and J usage is TRBJ1-2; 8 bases align to TRBD1. Germline-derived CDR1 and CDR2 are SGHKS and YYEKEE (reference sequence). J gave up 5 bases and V 3 bases, and 9 bases lay outside the gene matches. CDR3 length: 15 residues. The CDR3 reads CASSSGQGALYGYTF. In DNA, the CDR3 is TGTGCCAGCAGCTCAGGACAGGGAGCTTTGTATGGCTACACCTTC.

This chain connects TRBV19 to TRBJ2-7, with TRBD1 matching 9 bases. V gave up 7 bases and J gave up 5 bases; unmatched junction bases: 15. The germline gives CDR1 LNHDA, CDR2 SQIVND (reference sequence). The CDR3 consists of 16 residues. CDR3 sequence reads: CASTSKPGQGTDEQYF. As DNA, the CDR3 is TGTGCCAGTACCAGTAAACCGGGACAGGGCACGGACGAGCAGTACTTC. Supplemented by reference TRBV19 and TRBJ2-7, the full variable domain reads DGGITQSPKYLFRKEGQNVTLSCEQNLNHDAMYWYRQDPGQGLRLIYYSQIVNDFQKGDIAEGYSVSREKKESFPLTVTSAQKNPTAFYLCASTSKPGQGTDEQYFGPGTRLTVT.

The rearrangement links TRBV27 to TRBJ2-5; D uncertain. CDR1 MNHEY and CDR2 SMNVEV come from the germline V gene (reference sequence). This CDR3 region has 16 residues. The ends were cut back, 3 bases at V and 1 base at J, with 15 bases in the middle. CDR3 DNA: TGTGCCAGCAGTTTGGGCCCAGGAAACCTCCAAGAGACCCAGTACTTC. This gives the protein CASSLGPGNLQETQYF.

V usage is TRBV30 and J usage is TRBJ2-1; 10 bases are a match to TRBD2. J lost 8 bases, V lost 0 bases, and 4 bases had no gene match. The CDR3 spans 14 residues. CDR1 is GTSNPN, CDR2 SVGIG, per germline (reference sequence). CDR3 nucleotide sequence: TGTGCCTGGAGTGTACTAGCGGGGCAGTATGAGCAGTTCTTC. Protein product: CAWSVLAGQYEQFF.

The V and J genes are TRBV18 and TRBJ1-2, with D possibly being TRBD1 (5 bases). The CDR3 extends over 14 amino acids. The V end was cut by 5 bases, the J end by 5 bases, with 15 bases between. Germline assignment: CDR1 KGHSH and CDR2 LQKENI. CDR3 DNA: TGTGCCAGCTCAGCCTCCGGGACCGCATATGGCTACACCTTC. Protein sequence: CASSASGTAYGYTF. The full variable domain, in which reference TRBV18 and TRBJ1-2 provide the parts outside the CDR3, is NAGVMQNPRHLVRRRGQEARLRCSPMKGHSHVYWYRQLPEEGLKFMVYLQKENIIDESGMPKERFSAEFPKEGPSILRIQQVVRGDSAAYFCASSASGTAYGYTFGSGTRLTVV.

The chain joins TRBV19 to TRBJ1-1, with D uncertain. CDR3 size: 14 residues. Germline V gene lookup returns CDR1 LNHDA and CDR2 SQIVND (reference sequence). Deletions cut 5 bases from V and 1 base from J, with 11 bases between. CDR3 in DNA: TGTGCCAGTAGTGCTACGGCCGGGAACACTGAAGCTTTCTTT. Translation: CASSATAGNTEAFF.

This chain links TRBV6-2 or TRBV6-3 with TRBJ1-2; 8 nucleotides align to TRBD1. V shed 0 bases, J shed 2 bases, and the junction held 2 bases outside the gene matches. Germline V gene sequence: CDR1 MNHEY, CDR2 SVGEGT. The CDR3 has 15 amino acids. The CDR3 loop reads CASSYSGQGNYGYTF. CDR3 DNA: TGTGCCAGCAGTTACTCTGGACAGGGAAACTATGGCTACACCTTC.

The chain joins TRBV5-1 to TRBJ2-3, with TRBD2 identical over 10 bases. Germline values: CDR1 SGHRS, CDR2 YFSETQ. The J segment lost 5 bases and the V segment lost 6 bases, leaving 9 bases of the junction unmatched. The CDR3 loop spans 15 amino acids. The CDR3 reads CASTALAGVGDTQYF. CDR3 sequence (DNA): TGCGCCAGCACGGCCCTAGCGGGAGTGGGAGATACGCAGTATTTT.

The chain is built from TRBV6-5 and TRBJ2-3; the D is unclear. Trimming left V 8 bases short and J 4 bases short, with 4 bases between. The CDR3 totals 10 residues. Germline assignment: CDR1 MNHEY and CDR2 SVGAGI. Here the CDR3 DNA reads TGTGCCAGCGGTTCAGATACGCAGTATTTT. This encodes CASGSDTQYF.

The chain joins TRBV6-6 to TRBJ1-1, with D possibly being TRBD1 (5 bases). The CDR3 is 18 residues long. Trimming cost V 5 bases and J 1 base, with 23 bases left between them. Germline CDR1 and CDR2: MNHNY and SVGAGI (reference sequence). In nucleotides, the CDR3 is TGTGCCAGCAGTCCGACCGAAAATCTTCGGGACGGGAACACTGAAGCTTTCTTT. Encoded protein: CASSPTENLRDGNTEAFF.

This clonotype appeared a few times. The gene calls are TRBV6-1 and TRBJ1-6; D is ambiguous. V dropped 4 bases and J dropped 9 bases, with 10 bases sitting between them. The CDR3 is made up of 13 amino acids. Germline values: CDR1 MNHNS, CDR2 SASEGT. This CDR3 reads CASSGGFISPLHF. The CDR3 DNA sequence: TGTGCCAGCAGTGGAGGTTTTATTTCACCCCTCCACTTT.

This clonotype appeared a few times. The chain links TRBV5-4 to TRBJ2-1, with D uncertain. Germline CDR1 is SGHNT and CDR2 is YYREEE (reference sequence). V lost 1 base, J lost 6 bases, and 2 bases lay in between. The CDR3 spans 11 residues. CDR3 nucleotides: TGTGCCAGCAGCTTGATCAATGAGCAGTTCTTC. Residues: CASSLINEQFF. Based on the CDR3 plus reference TRBV5-4 and TRBJ2-1, the full variable domain is ETGVTQSPTHLIKTRGQQVTLRCSSQSGHNTVSWYQQALGQGPQFIFQYYREEENGRGNFPPRFSGLQFPNYSSELNVNALELDDSALYLCASSLINEQFFGPGTRLTVL.